The text below deals with one T cell receptor (beta chain). This sample was included in a study of blood T cell repertoires in COVID-19. As for the study in general: COVID-19 samples from acute and convalescent phases originated in the United States, Italy and Spain.

Clones were sequenced by immunoSEQ multiplex PCR, and TCRdb holds only the in-frame ones, with some missing. This table has around 190,000 clones, 75% to 85% appearing once. CDR1 SGHRS and CDR2 YFSETQ come from the germline V gene. The CDR3 sequence is 12 residues long. Trimming removed 5 bases at V and 2 bases at J, with 7 bases between. The chain joins TRBV5-1 to TRBJ2-5; tentatively, D is TRBD1 (5 bases). The sequenced sample was peripheral blood. The sequence came from a human donor in a cohort sampled during active COVID-19. The CDR3 coding sequence is TGCGCCAGCAGGGGGCTTCAAGAGACCCAGTACTTC. This translates into CASRGLQETQYF.